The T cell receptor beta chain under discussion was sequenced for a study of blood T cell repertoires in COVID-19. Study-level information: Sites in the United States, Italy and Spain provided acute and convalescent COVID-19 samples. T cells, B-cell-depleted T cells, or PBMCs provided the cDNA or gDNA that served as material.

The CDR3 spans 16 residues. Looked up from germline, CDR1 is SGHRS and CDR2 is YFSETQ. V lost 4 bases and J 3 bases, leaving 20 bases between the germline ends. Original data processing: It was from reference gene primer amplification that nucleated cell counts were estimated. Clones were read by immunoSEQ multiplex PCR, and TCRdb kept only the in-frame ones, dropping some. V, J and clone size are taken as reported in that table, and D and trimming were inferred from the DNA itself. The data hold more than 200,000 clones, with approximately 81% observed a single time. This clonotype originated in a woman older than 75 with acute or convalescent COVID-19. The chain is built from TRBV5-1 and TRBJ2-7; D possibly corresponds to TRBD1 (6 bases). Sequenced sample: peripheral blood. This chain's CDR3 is CASSLSVGGDYYEQYF. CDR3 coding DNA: TGCGCCAGCAGCCTCTCGGTAGGGGGAGACTACTACGAGCAGTACTTC.